This TCR beta chain was profiled in a study of blood T cell repertoires in COVID-19. Germline loops: CDR1 MNHNY, CDR2 SVGAGI (reference sequence). There are 14 residues in the CDR3. V lost 0 bases, J lost 1 base, and 7 bases lay in between. The repertoire was sequenced with immunoSEQ multiplex PCR; TCRdb's copy has only in-frame clones and lacks some. The profile shows a few hundred thousand clones, approximately 83% of them singletons. The chain carries TRBV6-6 and TRBJ2-7, with TRBD2 as a possible D gene (5 bases). The source material was PBMCs or T cells enriched from blood (not recorded which). The TCR was taken from a woman aged 30 to 39 who had recovered from COVID-19. CDR3 in amino acids: CASSYSSGSYEQYF. CDR3 nucleotide sequence: TGTGCCAGCAGTTACTCTTCGGGGTCCTACGAGCAGTACTTC.